A single sample gave rise to the 9 T cell receptor beta chains below, sequenced in a study of STAT5B mutations in CD4+ large granular lymphocyte leukemia. TCRdb keeps only in-frame clones here, not all; method: immunoSEQ multiplex PCR. The sample lists about 40,000 clones; around 85% were seen once. Specimen: CD4+ T cells from blood buffy coats. Receptor source: a human donor in good health.

CDR3 region: CASSISGGPDTQYF. The CDR3 nucleotides read TGTGCCAGCAGCATTAGCGGGGGACCAGATACGCAGTATTTT. The V call is TRBV7-9, the J call TRBJ2-3, with 9 bases lining up with TRBD2. This CDR3 is built from 14 residues. Trimming cost V 5 bases and J 4 bases; bases outside gene matches: 4. Germline V lookup: CDR1 SEHNR, CDR2 FQNEAQ (reference sequence).

The chain joins TRBV7-9 to TRBJ2-3; 11 nucleotides match TRBD2. CDR1 is SEHNR, CDR2 FQNEAQ, per germline (reference sequence). CDR3 size: 16 residues. J was trimmed by 4 bases and V by 5 bases; bases with no gene match: 8. CDR3 coding DNA: TGTGCCAGCAGCAAGGGGACTAGCGGTTCATCAGATACGCAGTATTTT. Its translation is CASSKGTSGSSDTQYF.

The chain couples TRBV9 to TRBJ1-6; tentative D call: TRBD1 (5 bases). Germline V gene lookup returns CDR1 SGDLS and CDR2 YYNGEE. Trimming cost V 4 bases and J 0 bases, with 14 bases left between them. The CDR3 spans 17 residues. CDR3 amino acids: CASSRDRRSSYNSPLHF. CDR3 DNA sequence: TGTGCCAGCAGCCGGGACCGAAGGAGCTCCTATAATTCACCCCTCCACTTT.

The genes are TRBV4-3 and TRBJ2-2, with TRBD2 as a possible D gene (5 bases). Trimming removed 1 base from V and 5 bases from J, with 14 bases in between. The CDR3 spans 16 residues. CDR1 is LGHNA and CDR2 is YSLEER in the germline V gene. DNA of the CDR3: TGCGCCAGCAGCCAAGCCGAGGGCCGAAGGACCGGGGAGCTGTTTTTT. Translating gives CASSQAEGRRTGELFF.

V and J are TRBV6-5 and TRBJ2-5; maybe TRBD2 (6 bases). The end of the DNA aligns better with TRBJ2-7, so the J call may be wrong. The CDR3 is 16 residues long. Germline V gene sequence: CDR1 MNHEY, CDR2 SVGAGI. The CDR3 loop reads CASSYSGTSLPYEQYF. The DNA of the CDR3 is TGTGCCAGCAGTTACTCGGGTACTAGCCTTCCCTACGAGCAGTACTTC.

This clone came up once. This rearrangement joins TRBV6-5 to TRBJ1-1, with a tentative D call TRBD1 (5 bases). Germline loops: CDR1 MNHEY, CDR2 SVGAGI. This CDR3 spans 13 amino acids. Trimming left V 2 bases short and J 6 bases short, with 10 bases between. CDR3 DNA: TGTGCCAGCAGTTACGCAAGGGGCCCTGAAGCTTTCTTT. Protein product: CASSYARGPEAFF.

The chain couples TRBV5-4 to TRBJ1-6; weak D call: TRBD1 (6 bases). CDR1 SGHNT and CDR2 YYREEE come from the germline V gene (reference sequence). Trimming took 4 bases from V and 8 from J, leaving 10 bases between them. The CDR3 extends over 13 amino acids. CDR3 sequence (DNA): TGTGCCAGCAGCCAATACAGGGATTCACCCCTCCACTTT. Its translation: CASSQYRDSPLHF.

The rearrangement joins TRBV7-9 to TRBJ1-2; 7 nucleotides match TRBD1. The ends lost 1 base at V and 8 bases at J; junction bases unmatched: 4. This CDR3 region has 13 residues. CDR1 SEHNR and CDR2 FQNEAQ come from the germline V gene (reference sequence). The CDR3 DNA is TGTGCCAGCAGCTTAGAGGGGGCGCGCGGCTACACCTTC. The encoded protein is CASSLEGARGYTF. Filled out from reference TRBV7-9 and TRBJ1-2, the complete variable domain reads DTGVSQNPRHKITKRGQNVTFRCDPISEHNRLYWYRQTLGQGPEFLTYFQNEAQLEKSRLLSDRFSAERPKGSFSTLEIQRTEQGDSAMYLCASSLEGARGYTFGSGTRLTVV.

The genes are TRBV6-5 and TRBJ1-2; 12 bases fit TRBD1. The ends lost 6 bases at V and 7 bases at J; junction bases unmatched: 9. Germline values: CDR1 MNHEY, CDR2 SVGAGI. CDR3 length: 15 residues. The CDR3 DNA is TGTGCCAGCAGCCCACCGGGACAGGGGGCTTCTGGCTACACCTTC. This encodes CASSPPGQGASGYTF.